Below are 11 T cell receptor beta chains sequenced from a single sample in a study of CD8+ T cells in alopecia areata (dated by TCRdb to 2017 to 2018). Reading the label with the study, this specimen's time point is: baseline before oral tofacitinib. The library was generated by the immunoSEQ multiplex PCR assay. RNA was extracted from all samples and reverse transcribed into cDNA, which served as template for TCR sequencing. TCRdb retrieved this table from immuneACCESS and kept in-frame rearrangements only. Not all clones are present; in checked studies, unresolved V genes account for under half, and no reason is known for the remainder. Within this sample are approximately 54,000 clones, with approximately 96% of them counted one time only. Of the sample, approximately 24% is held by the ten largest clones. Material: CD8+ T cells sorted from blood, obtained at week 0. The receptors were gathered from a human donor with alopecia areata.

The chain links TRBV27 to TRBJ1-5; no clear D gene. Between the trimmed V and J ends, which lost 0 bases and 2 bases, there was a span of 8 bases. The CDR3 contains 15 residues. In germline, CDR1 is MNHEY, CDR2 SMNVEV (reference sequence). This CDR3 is CASSLSYWGNQPQHF. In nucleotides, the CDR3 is TGTGCCAGCAGTTTATCCTACTGGGGCAATCAGCCCCAGCATTTT.

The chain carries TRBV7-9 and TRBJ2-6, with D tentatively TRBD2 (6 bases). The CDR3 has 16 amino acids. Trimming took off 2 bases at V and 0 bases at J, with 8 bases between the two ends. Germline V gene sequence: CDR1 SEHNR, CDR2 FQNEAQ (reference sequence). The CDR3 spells CASSLPGVSGANVLTF. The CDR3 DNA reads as TGTGCCAGCAGCTTACCGGGGGTCTCTGGGGCCAACGTCCTGACTTTC.

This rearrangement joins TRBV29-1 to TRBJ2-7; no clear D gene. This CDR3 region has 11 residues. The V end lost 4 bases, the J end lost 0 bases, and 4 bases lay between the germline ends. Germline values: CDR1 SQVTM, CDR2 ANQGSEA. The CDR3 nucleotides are TGCAGCGTTGGCCGCTCCTACGAGCAGTACTTC. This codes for CSVGRSYEQYF.

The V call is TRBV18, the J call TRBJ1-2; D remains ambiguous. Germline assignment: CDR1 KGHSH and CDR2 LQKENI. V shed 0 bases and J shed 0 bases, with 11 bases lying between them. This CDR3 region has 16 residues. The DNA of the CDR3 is TGTGCCAGCTCACCACCAGGCAGCAGGTCTAACTATGGCTACACCTTC. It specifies CASSPPGSRSNYGYTF.

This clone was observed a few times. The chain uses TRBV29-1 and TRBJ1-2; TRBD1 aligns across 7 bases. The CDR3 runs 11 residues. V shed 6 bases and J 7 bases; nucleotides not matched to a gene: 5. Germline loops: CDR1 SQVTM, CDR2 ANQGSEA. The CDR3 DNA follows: TGCAGCGTCCGGGACAGTCGTGGCTACACCTTC. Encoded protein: CSVRDSRGYTF.

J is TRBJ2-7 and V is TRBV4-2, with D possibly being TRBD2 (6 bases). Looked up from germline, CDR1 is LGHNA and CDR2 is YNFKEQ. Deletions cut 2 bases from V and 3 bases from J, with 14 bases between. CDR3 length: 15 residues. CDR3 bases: TGTGCCAGCAGCCAACCCCGAGGAGGGATCTACGAGCAGTACTTC. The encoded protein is CASSQPRGGIYEQYF.

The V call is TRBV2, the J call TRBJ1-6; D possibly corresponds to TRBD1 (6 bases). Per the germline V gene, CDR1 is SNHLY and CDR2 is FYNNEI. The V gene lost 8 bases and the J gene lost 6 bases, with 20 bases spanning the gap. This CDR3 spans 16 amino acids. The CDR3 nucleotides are TGTGCCAGCTCGGTTCGGACAGTAAGGGGTAATTCACCCCTCCACTTT. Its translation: CASSVRTVRGNSPLHF.

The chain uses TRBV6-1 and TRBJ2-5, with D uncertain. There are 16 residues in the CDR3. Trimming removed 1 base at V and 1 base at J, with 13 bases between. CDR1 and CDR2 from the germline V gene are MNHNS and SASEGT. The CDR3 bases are TGTGCCAGCAGTGAAGGAAGCCGGCTCGTCCAAGAGACCCAGTACTTC. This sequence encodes CASSEGSRLVQETQYF.

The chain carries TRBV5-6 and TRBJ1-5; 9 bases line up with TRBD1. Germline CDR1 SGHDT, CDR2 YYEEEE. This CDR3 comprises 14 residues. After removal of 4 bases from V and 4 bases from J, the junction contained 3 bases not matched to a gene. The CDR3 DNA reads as TGTGCCAGCAGCGCTGGGACAGGGAATCAGCCCCAGCATTTT. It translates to CASSAGTGNQPQHF.

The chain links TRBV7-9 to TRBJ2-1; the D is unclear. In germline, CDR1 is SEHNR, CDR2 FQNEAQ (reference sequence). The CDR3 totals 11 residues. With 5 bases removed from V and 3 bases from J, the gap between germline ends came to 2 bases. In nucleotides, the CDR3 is TGTGCCAGCAGCCGCTACAATGAGCAGTTCTTC. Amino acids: CASSRYNEQFF.

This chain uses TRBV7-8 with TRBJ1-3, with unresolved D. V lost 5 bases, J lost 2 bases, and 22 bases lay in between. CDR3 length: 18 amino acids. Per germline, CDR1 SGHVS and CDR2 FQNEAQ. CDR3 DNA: TGTGCCAGCAGCCCAACGTCACTCCCAGGATCGGCTGGAAACACCATATATTTT. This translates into CASSPTSLPGSAGNTIYF.